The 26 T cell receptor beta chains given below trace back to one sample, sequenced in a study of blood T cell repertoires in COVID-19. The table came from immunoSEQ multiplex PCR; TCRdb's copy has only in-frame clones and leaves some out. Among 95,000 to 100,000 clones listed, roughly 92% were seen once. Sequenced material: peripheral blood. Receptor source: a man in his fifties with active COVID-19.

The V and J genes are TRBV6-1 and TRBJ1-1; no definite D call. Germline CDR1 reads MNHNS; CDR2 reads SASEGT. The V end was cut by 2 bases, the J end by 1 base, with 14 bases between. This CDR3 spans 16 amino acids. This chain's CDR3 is CASSESRPTSNTEAFF. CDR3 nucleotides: TGTGCCAGCAGTGAATCCCGTCCAACATCGAACACTGAAGCTTTCTTT.

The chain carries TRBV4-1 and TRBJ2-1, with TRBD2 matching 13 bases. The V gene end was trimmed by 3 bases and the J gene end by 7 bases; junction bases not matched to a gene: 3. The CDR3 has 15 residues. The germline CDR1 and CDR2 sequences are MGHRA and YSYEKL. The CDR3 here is CASSQEGLAGNEQFF. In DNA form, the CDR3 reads TGCGCCAGCAGCCAGGAGGGACTAGCGGGGAATGAGCAGTTCTTC.

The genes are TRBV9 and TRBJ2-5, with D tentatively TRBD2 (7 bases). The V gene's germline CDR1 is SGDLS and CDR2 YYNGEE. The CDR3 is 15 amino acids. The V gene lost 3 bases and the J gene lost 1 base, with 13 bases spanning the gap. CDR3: CASSAGGGPQETQYF. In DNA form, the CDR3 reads TGTGCCAGCAGCGCGGGGGGCGGGCCCCAAGAGACCCAGTACTTC.

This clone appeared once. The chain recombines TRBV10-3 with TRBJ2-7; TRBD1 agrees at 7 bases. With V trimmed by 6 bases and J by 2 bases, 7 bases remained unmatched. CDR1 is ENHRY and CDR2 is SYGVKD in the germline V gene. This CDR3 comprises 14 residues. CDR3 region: CAISPDRATYEQYF. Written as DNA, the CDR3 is TGTGCCATCAGCCCAGACAGGGCTACCTACGAGCAGTACTTC.

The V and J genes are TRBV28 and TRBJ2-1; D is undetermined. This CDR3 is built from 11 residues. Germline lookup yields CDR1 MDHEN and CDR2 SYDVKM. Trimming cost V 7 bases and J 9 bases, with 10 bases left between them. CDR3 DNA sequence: TGTGCCAGCAAATCGATGAGTGAGCAGTTCTTC. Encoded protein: CASKSMSEQFF.

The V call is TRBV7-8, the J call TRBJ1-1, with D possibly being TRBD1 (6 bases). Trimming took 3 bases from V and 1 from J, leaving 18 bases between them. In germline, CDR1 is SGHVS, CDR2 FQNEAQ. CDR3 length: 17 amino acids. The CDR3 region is CASSFFGRGGTNTEAFF. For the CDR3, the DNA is TGTGCCAGCAGCTTTTTCGGCAGGGGCGGCACGAACACTGAAGCTTTCTTT.

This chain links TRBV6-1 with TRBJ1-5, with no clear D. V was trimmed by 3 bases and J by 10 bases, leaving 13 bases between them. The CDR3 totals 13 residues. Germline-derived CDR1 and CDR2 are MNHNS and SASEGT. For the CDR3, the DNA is TGTGCCAGCAGTGAGATGGGCAGAAGCCCCCAGCATTTT. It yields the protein CASSEMGRSPQHF.

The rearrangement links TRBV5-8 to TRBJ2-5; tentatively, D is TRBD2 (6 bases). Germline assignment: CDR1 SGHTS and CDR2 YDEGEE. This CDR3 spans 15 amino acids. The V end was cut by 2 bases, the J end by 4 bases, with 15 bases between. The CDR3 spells CASSLSRVGGETQYF. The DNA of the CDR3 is TGTGCCAGCAGCTTAAGCAGGGTCGGGGGAGAGACCCAGTACTTC.

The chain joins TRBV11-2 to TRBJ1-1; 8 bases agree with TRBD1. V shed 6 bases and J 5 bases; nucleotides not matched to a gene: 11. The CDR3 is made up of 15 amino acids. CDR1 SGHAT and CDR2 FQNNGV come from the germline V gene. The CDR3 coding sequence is TGTGCCAGCAGGGATCGAGACAGGGGAGGGACTGAAGCTTTCTTT. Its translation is CASRDRDRGGTEAFF.

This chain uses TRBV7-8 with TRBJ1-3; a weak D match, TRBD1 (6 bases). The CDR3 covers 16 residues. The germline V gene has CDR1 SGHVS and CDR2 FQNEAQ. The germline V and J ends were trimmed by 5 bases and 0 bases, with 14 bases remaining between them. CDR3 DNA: TGTGCCAGCAGCCCCACAGGGACCCGCTCTGGAAACACCATATATTTT. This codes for CASSPTGTRSGNTIYF.

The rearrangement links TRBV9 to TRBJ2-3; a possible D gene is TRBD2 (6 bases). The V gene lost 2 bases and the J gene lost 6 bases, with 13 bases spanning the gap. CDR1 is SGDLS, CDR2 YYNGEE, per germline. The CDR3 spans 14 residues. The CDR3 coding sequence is TGTGCCAGCAGCGTTAGCGGAAGCGGCGATACGCAGTATTTT. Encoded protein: CASSVSGSGDTQYF.

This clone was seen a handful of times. CDR3 coding DNA: TGTGCCAGCAGTTTAACCGGGGGGGCAAAGATGGAAGCTTTCTTT. This gives the protein CASSLTGGAKMEAFF. V and J are TRBV28 and TRBJ1-1; TRBD1 might be the D (6 bases). In germline, CDR1 is MDHEN, CDR2 SYDVKM. This CDR3 is 15 amino acids long. V lost 2 bases and J 8 bases, leaving 18 bases between the germline ends.

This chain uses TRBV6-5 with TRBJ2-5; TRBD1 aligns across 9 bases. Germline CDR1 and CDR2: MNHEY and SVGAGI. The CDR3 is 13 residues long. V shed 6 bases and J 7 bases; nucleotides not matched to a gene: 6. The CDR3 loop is CASRGTGRGTQYF. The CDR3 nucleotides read TGTGCCAGCAGAGGGACAGGGAGGGGGACCCAGTACTTC.

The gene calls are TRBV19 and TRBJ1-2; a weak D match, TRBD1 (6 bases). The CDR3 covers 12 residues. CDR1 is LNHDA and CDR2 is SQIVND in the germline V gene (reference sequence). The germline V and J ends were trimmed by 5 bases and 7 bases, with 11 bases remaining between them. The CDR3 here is CASSPTGSGYTF. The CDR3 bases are TGTGCCAGTAGTCCCACAGGGAGTGGCTACACCTTC.

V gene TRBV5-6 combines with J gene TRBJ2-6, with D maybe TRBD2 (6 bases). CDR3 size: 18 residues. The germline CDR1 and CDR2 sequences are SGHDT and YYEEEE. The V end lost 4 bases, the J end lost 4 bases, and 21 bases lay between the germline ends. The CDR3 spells CASSQEGRGSSGANVLTF. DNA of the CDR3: TGTGCCAGCAGCCAGGAGGGACGGGGCTCTTCCGGGGCCAACGTCCTGACTTTC.

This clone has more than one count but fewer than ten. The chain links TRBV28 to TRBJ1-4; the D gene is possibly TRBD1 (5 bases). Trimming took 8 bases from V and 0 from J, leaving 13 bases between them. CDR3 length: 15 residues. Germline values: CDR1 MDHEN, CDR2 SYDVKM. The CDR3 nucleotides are TGTGCCAGCGGTCGACAGCTTGCAACTAATGAAAAACTGTTTTTT. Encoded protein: CASGRQLATNEKLFF.

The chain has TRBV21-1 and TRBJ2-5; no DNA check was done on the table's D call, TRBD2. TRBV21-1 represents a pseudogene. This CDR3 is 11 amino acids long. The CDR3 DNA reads TGTGGCCCGACGGTCGGGGAGACCCAGTACTTC. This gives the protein CGPTVGETQYF.

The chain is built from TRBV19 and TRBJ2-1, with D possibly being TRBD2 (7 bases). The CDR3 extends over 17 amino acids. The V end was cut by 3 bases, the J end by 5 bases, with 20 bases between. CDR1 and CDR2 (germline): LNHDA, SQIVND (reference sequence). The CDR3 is CASSMFRGASGDNEQFF. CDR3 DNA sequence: TGTGCCAGTAGTATGTTCAGGGGCGCTAGCGGAGACAATGAGCAGTTCTTC.

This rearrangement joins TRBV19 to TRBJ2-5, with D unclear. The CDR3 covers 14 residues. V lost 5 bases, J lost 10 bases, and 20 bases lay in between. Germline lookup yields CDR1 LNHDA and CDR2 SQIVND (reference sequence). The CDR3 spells CASSFSPTVPVQYF. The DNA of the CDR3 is TGTGCCAGTAGTTTCTCCCCGACTGTCCCGGTCCAGTACTTC.

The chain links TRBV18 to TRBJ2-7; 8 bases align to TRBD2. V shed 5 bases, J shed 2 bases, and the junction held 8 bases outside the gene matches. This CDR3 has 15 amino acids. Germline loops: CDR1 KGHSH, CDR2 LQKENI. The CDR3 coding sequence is TGTGCCAGCTCAGCGGGCAGCGGGGGCCCCTACGAGCAGTACTTC. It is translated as CASSAGSGGPYEQYF. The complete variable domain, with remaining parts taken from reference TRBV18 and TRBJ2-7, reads NAGVMQNPRHLVRRRGQEARLRCSPMKGHSHVYWYRQLPEEGLKFMVYLQKENIIDESGMPKERFSAEFPKEGPSILRIQQVVRGDSAAYFCASSAGSGGPYEQYFGPGTRLTVT.

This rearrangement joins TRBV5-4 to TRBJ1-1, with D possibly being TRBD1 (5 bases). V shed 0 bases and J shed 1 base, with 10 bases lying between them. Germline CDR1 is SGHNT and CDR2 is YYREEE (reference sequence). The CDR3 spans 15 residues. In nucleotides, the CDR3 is TGTGCCAGCAGCTTGGCCCAGGGCGGGAACACTGAAGCTTTCTTT. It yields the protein CASSLAQGGNTEAFF.

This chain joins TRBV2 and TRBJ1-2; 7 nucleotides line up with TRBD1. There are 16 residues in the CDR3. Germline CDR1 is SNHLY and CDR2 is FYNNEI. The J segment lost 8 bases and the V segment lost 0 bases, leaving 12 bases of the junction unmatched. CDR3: CASSEALRRGPSGYTF. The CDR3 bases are TGTGCCAGCAGTGAAGCGCTTCGGAGGGGGCCCAGCGGCTACACCTTC.

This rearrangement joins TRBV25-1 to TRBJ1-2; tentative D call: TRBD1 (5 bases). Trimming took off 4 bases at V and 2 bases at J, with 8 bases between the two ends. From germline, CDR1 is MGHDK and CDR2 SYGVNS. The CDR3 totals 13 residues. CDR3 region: CASSVGGNYGYTF. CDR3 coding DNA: TGTGCCAGCAGTGTTGGGGGGAACTATGGCTACACCTTC.

The CDR3 DNA sequence: TGTGCCAGCAGTCCACCAGGGGTGAACACTGAAGCTTTCTTT. Translating gives CASSPPGVNTEAFF. The chain couples TRBV28 to TRBJ1-1; D may be TRBD1 (6 bases). The ends were cut back, 5 bases at V and 0 bases at J, with 10 bases in the middle. CDR3 size: 14 residues. Germline loops: CDR1 MDHEN, CDR2 SYDVKM.

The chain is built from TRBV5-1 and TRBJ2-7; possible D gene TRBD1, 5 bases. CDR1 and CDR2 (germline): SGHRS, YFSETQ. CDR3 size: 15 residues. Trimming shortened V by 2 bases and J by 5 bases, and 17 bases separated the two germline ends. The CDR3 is CASSFGQGPLHEQYF. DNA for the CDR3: TGCGCCAGCAGCTTTGGGCAGGGCCCCCTCCACGAGCAGTACTTC.

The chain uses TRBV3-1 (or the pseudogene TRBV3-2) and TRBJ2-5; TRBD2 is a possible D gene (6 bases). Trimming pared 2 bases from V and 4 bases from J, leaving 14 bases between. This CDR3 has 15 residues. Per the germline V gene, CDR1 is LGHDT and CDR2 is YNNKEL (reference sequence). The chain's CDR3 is CASSQKRAMGETQYF. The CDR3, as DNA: TGTGCCAGCAGCCAAAAGCGGGCAATGGGAGAGACCCAGTACTTC.